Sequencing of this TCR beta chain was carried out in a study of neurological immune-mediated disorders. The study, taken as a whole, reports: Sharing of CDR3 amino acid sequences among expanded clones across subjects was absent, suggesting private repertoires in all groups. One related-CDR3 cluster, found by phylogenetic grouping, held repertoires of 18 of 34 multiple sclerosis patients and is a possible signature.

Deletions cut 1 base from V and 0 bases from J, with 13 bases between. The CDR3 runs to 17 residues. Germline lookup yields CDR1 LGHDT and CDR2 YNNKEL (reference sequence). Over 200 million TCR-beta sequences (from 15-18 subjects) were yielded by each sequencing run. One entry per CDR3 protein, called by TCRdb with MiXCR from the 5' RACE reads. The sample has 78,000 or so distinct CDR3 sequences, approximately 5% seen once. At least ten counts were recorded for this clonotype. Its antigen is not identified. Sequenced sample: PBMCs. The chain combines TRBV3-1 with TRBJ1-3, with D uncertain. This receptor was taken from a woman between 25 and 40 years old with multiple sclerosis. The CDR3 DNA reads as TGTGCCAGCAGCCAAGCAATACAGACCGGCTCTGGAAACACCATATATTTT. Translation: CASSQAIQTGSGNTIYF.